Following are 22 T cell receptor beta chains from one sample sequenced in a study of tumor and adjacent non-tumor tissue in lung cancer. Three rounds of nested PCR, following a modified ARM-PCR protocol, produced the TCRbeta library. In TCRdb, the multiplex PCR reads were re-called with MiXCR into one record per CDR3 protein. The sample has more than 75,000 distinct CDR3 sequences, less than 85% seen once. No cell sorting was done before RNA was extracted from the tissue. More than 3 cm separated this lung sample from the edge of the tumor. Sequencing input: distant non-tumor lung tissue. The receptors come from a man aged 55 to 70 with small cell lung cancer.

Worth noting for this clonotype: A junction boundary mismatches the germline segment, possibly from a read error. The rearrangement joins TRBV11-2 to TRBJ2-1; D might be TRBD1 (5 bases). This CDR3 is 14 amino acids long. CDR1 and CDR2 from the germline V gene are SGHAT and FQNNGV. The CDR3 region has the DNA TGTGTCAGCAGCGTAGAGTCAGGGTTGGTTGAGCAGTTCTTC. Residues: CVSSVESGLVEQFF.

This clonotype has only a few counts. The CDR3 nucleotides read TGCAGCGTTGCAATTATATCACTAGCGTGTAATGAGCAGTTCTTC. It is translated as CSVAIISLACNEQFF. The J gene is TRBJ2-1, the V gene TRBV29-1; 7 bases agree with TRBD2. Per the germline V gene, CDR1 is SQVTM and CDR2 is ANQGSEA. Unmatched junction bases numbered 13, after V lost 4 bases and J lost 7 bases. The CDR3 has 15 amino acids.

Relative to its sample, this clonotype is medium-sized. This rearrangement joins TRBV12-3 or TRBV12-4 to TRBJ1-5; D perhaps matches TRBD1 (6 bases). Trimming removed 6 bases from V and 6 bases from J, with 15 bases in between. This CDR3 has 14 residues. The CDR3 DNA sequence: TGTGCCAGCAGCCCCAACAGGGATGGTCAGCCCCAGCATTTT. Protein: CASSPNRDGQPQHF.

The chain carries TRBV5-1 and TRBJ1-4, with TRBD1 matching over 7 bases. This CDR3 is 14 amino acids long. Unmatched junction bases numbered 1, after V lost 3 bases and J lost 2 bases. Germline V gives CDR1 SGHRS, CDR2 YFSETQ. CDR3: CASSWGQTNEKLFF. The CDR3 DNA reads TGCGCCAGCAGCTGGGGACAGACTAATGAAAAACTGTTTTTT. Looking up the rest from reference TRBV5-1 and TRBJ1-4 gives the full variable domain: KAGVTQTPRYLIKTRGQQVTLSCSPISGHRSVSWYQQTPGQGLQFLFEYFSETQRNKGNFPGRFSGRQFSNSRSEMNVSTLELGDSALYLCASSWGQTNEKLFFGSGTQLSVL.

Notes on this clonotype: A read error may account for a junction end that differs from germline. This rearrangement joins TRBV12-5 to TRBJ2-3; 11 nucleotides agree with TRBD2. The germline CDR1 and CDR2 sequences are LGHNT and FRNRAP. The CDR3 runs to 20 residues. CDR3 sequence reads: CTSGPQGGSGRATSTDTQYF. The CDR3 nucleotides read TGTACTAGTGGTCCGCAGGGGGGTAGCGGGAGGGCAACCAGCACAGATACGCAGTATTTT.

About this clonotype itself: Given a much more abundant clone one base away, this may be a read error. J is TRBJ2-2 and V is TRBV20-1; 10 bases align to TRBD2. The germline V gene encodes CDR1 DFQATT and CDR2 SNEGSKA (reference sequence). V gave up 0 bases and J gave up 6 bases; unmatched junction bases: 7. The CDR3 sequence is 16 residues long. The CDR3 loop is CSARDGSGRYAGELFF. DNA of the CDR3: TGCAGTGCTAGAGATGGTAGCGGGAGGTACGCCGGGGAGCTGTTTTTT.

The chain recombines TRBV11-2 with TRBJ2-1, with D maybe TRBD2 (6 bases). The CDR3 spans 13 residues. Germline V lookup: CDR1 SGHAT, CDR2 FQNNGV. V was shortened by 1 base and J by 8 bases, with 9 bases between the two germline ends. The CDR3 coding sequence is TGTGCCAGCAGCTTAGGTTGGGAGGATGAGCAGTTCTTC. Its translation: CASSLGWEDEQFF.

Comments on this clonotype: With a much larger clone just one base away, this may be a read error. Without the conserved terminal phenylalanine or tryptophan, this CDR3 likely stems from a read error. The V gene is TRBV5-1, the J gene TRBJ2-6; TRBD1 might be the D (5 bases). Germline CDR1 SGHRS, CDR2 YFSETQ. CDR3 length: 13 amino acids. CDR3 amino acids: CASSTSGAYVLTV. The CDR3, as DNA: TGCGCCAGCAGCACTTCTGGGGCCTACGTCCTGACTGTC.

With regard to this clonotype: A read error is possible here, since a much larger clone lies one base away. The J gene is TRBJ1-6, the V gene TRBV5-1, with 7 bases identical to TRBD1. This CDR3 spans 16 amino acids. Looked up from germline, CDR1 is SGHRS and CDR2 is YFSETQ. The CDR3 region is CASSLKAQGSNSALHF. The CDR3 bases are TGCGCCAGCAGCTTGAAGGCACAGGGGTCGAATTCAGCCCTCCACTTT.

This clonotype was seen ten or more times. The rearrangement uses TRBV20-1 and TRBJ2-1; 9 bases map to TRBD2. Per the germline V gene, CDR1 is DFQATT and CDR2 is SNEGSKA (reference sequence). Germline trimming cut 3 bases from V and 3 bases from J; bases unmatched to any gene: 3. CDR3 length: 14 residues. CDR3 in amino acids: CSASGGRDYNEQFF. CDR3 nucleotides: TGCAGTGCTAGCGGCGGGAGGGACTACAATGAGCAGTTCTTC.

The genes are TRBV29-1 and TRBJ1-2; D unclear. The CDR3 is 11 residues long. The V gene's germline CDR1 is SQVTM and CDR2 ANQGSEA. CDR3 coding DNA: TGCGGCATTGAGCGCAGCTATGGCTACACCTTC. It is translated as CGIERSYGYTF. The full variable domain, in which reference TRBV29-1 and TRBJ1-2 provide the parts outside the CDR3, is SAVISQKPSRDICQRGTSLTIQCQVDSQVTMMFWYRQQPGQSLTLIATANQGSEATYESGFVIDKFPISRPNLTFSTLTVSNMSPEDSSIYLCGIERSYGYTFGSGTRLTVV.

To note about this clonotype: The missing conserved phenylalanine or tryptophan at the end of this CDR3 makes a read error likely. The chain couples TRBV20-1 to TRBJ1-1; maybe TRBD1 (5 bases). The CDR3 extends over 18 amino acids. Germline CDR1 DFQATT, CDR2 SNEGSKA (reference sequence). CDR3 amino acids: CSARDLYRGGGGNTEAFL. CDR3 nucleotide sequence: TGCAGTGCCAGAGATCTCTATAGGGGCGGAGGAGGGAACACTGAAGCTTTCCTT.

For this clonotype: Since no conserved phenylalanine or tryptophan closes the CDR3, a read error is the likely cause. The V and J genes are TRBV6-1 and TRBJ2-5, with 8 bases that match TRBD2. From germline, CDR1 is MNHNS and CDR2 SASEGT. This CDR3 comprises 14 residues. Trimming removed 10 bases from V and 2 bases from J; junction bases left unmatched: 9. The CDR3 is CANSRGGGQETQYL. The CDR3 DNA is TGTGCCAACTCCCGGGGGGGAGGTCAAGAGACCCAGTACTTA.

Note on this clonotype: Sequence at one end of the junction differs from germline and may be a read error. The rearrangement uses TRBV5-4 and TRBJ2-1, with TRBD2 identical over 8 bases. CDR1 is SGHNT, CDR2 YYREEE, per germline (reference sequence). The CDR3 spans 16 residues. CDR3 nucleotide sequence: TGTACCAGCAGCTTGAGGGCGGGGGGCTTCTACAATGAGCAGTTCTTC. It encodes CTSSLRAGGFYNEQFF.

This rearrangement joins TRBV6-2 or TRBV6-3 to TRBJ1-1; D is perhaps TRBD1 (6 bases). Looked up from germline, CDR1 is MNHEY and CDR2 is SVGEGT. The CDR3 loop spans 13 amino acids. The CDR3 DNA is TGTGTCAGTATACTGGACAGCTTCACTGAAGCTTTCTTT. Its translation: CVSILDSFTEAFF.

As regards this clonotype: At one of its ends the junction is not consistent with the germline gene, which may arise from a read error. The V and J genes are TRBV29-1 and TRBJ2-1; TRBD2 agrees at 7 bases. CDR1 is SQVTM, CDR2 ANQGSEA, per germline. The length of the CDR3 is 13 residues. DNA of the CDR3: TGCAACGTTGAAGGACCAGCGGGGAATGAGCAGTTCTTC. Amino acids: CNVEGPAGNEQFF.

On this clonotype itself: Germline is not matched at one junction end, which may reflect a read error. The chain carries TRBV6-6 and TRBJ2-3; TRBD1 aligns across 9 bases. In germline, CDR1 is MNHNY, CDR2 SVGAGI (reference sequence). This CDR3 contains 14 residues. The CDR3 region is CANSGGQGADMQYF. The DNA for the CDR3 is TGTGCCAACAGTGGGGGACAGGGAGCAGATATGCAGTATTTT.

About this clonotype: The germline gene is not matched at one end of the junction; a read error may be the cause. The chain's CDR3 is CASSSGGNTGSSLHF. Here the CDR3 DNA reads TGTGCCAGCAGTTCCGGCGGGAATACGGGTTCATCCCTCCACTTT. The genes are TRBV12-3 or TRBV12-4 and TRBJ1-6; D call uncertain. This CDR3 comprises 15 residues.

V and J are TRBV29-1 and TRBJ2-2; weak D call: TRBD2 (6 bases). CDR3 length: 15 residues. Germline CDR1 and CDR2: SQVTM and ANQGSEA. CDR3: CNARPLAGGTGELFF. CDR3 in DNA: TGCAACGCTCGACCCTTGGCCGGGGGCACCGGGGAGCTGTTTTTT.

With respect to this clonotype: In this CDR3 the conserved last residue, phenylalanine or tryptophan, is missing, so a read error is likely. The rearrangement links TRBV11-2 to TRBJ2-1; perhaps TRBD2 as D (5 bases). Between the trimmed V and J ends, which lost 0 bases and 11 bases, there was a span of 17 bases. The CDR3 is 15 residues long. CDR1 and CDR2 from the germline V gene are SGHAT and FQNNGV. Here the CDR3 reads CASSLDRLAGVKQFV. As DNA, the CDR3 is TGTGCCAGCAGCTTAGACCGTCTAGCTGGAGTGAAGCAGTTCGTC.

This clonotype was observed once. At one end, the junction sequence differs from germline, possibly due to a read error. This rearrangement joins TRBV20-1 to TRBJ2-5; TRBD2 agrees at 8 bases. This CDR3 contains 14 residues. Germline assignment: CDR1 DFQATT and CDR2 SNEGSKA (reference sequence). The CDR3: CSVPVTSDGETHYF. CDR3 in DNA: TGCAGTGTCCCTGTGACTAGCGACGGAGAGACCCACTACTTC.

A word on this clonotype: Germline and junction disagree at one end, which may indicate a read error. This CDR3 reads CAWQRSSYEHYF. CDR3 nucleotides: TGTGCTTGGCAGCGGAGCTCCTACGAGCACTACTTC. The gene calls are TRBV30 and TRBJ2-7; TRBD2 might be the D (5 bases). This CDR3 contains 12 residues. Germline V CDR1 and CDR2: GTSNPN, SVGIG (reference sequence).